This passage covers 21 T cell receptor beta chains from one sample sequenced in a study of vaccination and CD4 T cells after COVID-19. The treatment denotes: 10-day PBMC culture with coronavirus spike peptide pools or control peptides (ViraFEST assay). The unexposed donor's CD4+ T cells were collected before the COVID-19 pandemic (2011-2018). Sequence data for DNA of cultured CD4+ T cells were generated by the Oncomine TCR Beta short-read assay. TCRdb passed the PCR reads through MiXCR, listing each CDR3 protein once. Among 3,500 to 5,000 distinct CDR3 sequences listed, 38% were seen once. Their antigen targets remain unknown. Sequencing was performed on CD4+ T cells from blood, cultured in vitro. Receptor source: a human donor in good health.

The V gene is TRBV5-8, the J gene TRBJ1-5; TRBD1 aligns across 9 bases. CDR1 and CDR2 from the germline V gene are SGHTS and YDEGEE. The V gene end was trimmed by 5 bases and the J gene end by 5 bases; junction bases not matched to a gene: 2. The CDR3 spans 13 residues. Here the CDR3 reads CASSRQGDQPQHF. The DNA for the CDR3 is TGTGCCAGCAGTAGACAGGGGGATCAGCCCCAGCATTTT.

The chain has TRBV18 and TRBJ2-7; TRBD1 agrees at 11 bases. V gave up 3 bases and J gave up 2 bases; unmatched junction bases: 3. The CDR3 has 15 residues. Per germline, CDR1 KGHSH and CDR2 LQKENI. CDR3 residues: CASSPAGQGAYEQYF. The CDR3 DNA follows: TGTGCCAGCTCACCGGCGGGACAGGGGGCCTACGAGCAGTACTTC. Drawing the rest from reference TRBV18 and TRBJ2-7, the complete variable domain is NAGVMQNPRHLVRRRGQEARLRCSPMKGHSHVYWYRQLPEEGLKFMVYLQKENIIDESGMPKERFSAEFPKEGPSILRIQQVVRGDSAAYFCASSPAGQGAYEQYFGPGTRLTVT.

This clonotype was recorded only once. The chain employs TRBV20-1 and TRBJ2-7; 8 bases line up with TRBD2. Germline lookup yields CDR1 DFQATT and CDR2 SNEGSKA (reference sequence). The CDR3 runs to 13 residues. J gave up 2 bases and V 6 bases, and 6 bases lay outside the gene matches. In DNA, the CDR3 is TGCAGTGCCCAGCACGGGGGGGCCTACGAGCAGTACTTC. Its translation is CSAQHGGAYEQYF.

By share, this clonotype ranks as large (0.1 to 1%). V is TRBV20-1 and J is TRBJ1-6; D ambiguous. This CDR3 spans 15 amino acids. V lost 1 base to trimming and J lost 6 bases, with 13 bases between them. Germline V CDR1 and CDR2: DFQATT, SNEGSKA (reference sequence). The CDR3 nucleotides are TGCAGTGCTAGAGCGCGGAGACTCACTAATTCACCCCTCCACTTT. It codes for CSARARRLTNSPLHF.

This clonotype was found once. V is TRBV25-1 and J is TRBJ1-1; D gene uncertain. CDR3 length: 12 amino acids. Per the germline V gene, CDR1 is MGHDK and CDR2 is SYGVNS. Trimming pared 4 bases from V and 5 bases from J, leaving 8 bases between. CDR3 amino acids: CASSGLGTEAFF. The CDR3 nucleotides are TGTGCCAGCAGTGGCTTAGGGACTGAAGCTTTCTTT.

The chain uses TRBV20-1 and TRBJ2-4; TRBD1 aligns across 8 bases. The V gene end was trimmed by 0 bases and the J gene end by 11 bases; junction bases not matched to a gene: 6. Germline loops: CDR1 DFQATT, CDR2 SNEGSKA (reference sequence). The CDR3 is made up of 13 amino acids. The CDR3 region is CSARDDRGAFQYF. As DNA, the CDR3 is TGCAGTGCTAGAGATGACAGGGGCGCTTTTCAGTACTTC.

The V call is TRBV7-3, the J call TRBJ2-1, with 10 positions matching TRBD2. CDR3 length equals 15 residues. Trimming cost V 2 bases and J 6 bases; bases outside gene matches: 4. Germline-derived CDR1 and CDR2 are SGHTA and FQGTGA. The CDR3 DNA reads TGTGCCAGCAGCTTACTAGCGGGGGAAACCAATGAGCAGTTCTTC. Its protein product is CASSLLAGETNEQFF.

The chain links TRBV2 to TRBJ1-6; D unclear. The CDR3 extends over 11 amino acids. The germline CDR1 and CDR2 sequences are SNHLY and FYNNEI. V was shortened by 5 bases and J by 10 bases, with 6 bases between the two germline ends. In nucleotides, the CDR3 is TGTGCCAGCAGTTGGGAATCACCCCTCCACTTT. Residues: CASSWESPLHF.

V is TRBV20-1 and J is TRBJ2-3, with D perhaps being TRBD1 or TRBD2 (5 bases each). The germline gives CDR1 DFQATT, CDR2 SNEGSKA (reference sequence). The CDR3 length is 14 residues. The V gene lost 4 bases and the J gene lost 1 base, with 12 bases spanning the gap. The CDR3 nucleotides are TGCAGTGCTATTCTCGGGGCCCGCACAGATACGCAGTATTTT. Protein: CSAILGARTDTQYF.

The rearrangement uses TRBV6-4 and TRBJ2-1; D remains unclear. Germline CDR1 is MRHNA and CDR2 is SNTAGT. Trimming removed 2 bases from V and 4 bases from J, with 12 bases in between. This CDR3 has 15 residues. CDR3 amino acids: CASSDRQIAYNEQFF. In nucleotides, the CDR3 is TGTGCCAGCAGTGACCGGCAGATAGCATACAATGAGCAGTTCTTC.

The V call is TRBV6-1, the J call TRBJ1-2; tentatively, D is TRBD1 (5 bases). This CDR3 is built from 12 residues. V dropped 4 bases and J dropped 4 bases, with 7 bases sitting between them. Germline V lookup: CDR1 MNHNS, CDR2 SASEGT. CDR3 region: CASSADSYGYTF. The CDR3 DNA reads TGTGCCAGCAGTGCCGACAGCTATGGCTACACCTTC.

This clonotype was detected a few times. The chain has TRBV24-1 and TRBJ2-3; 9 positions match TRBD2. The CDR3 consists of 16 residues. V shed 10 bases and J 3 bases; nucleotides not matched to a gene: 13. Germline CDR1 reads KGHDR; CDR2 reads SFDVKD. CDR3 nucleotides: TGTGCCACACCCCCCCCGGTAGCGGGGGCGACAGATACGCAGTATTTT. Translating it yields CATPPPVAGATDTQYF.

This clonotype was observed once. As DNA, the CDR3 is TGCAGCGTTGACGATGGGAACACTGAAGCTTTCTTT. It codes for CSVDDGNTEAFF. The chain joins TRBV29-1 to TRBJ1-1; D unclear. Germline V gene sequence: CDR1 SQVTM, CDR2 ANQGSEA. Trimming took 3 bases from V and 1 from J, leaving 6 bases between them. The CDR3 is 12 residues long.

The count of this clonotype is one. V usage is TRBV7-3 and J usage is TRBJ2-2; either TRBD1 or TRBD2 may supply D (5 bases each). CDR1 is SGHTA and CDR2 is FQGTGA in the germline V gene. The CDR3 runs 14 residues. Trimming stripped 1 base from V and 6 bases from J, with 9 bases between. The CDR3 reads CASSLIRGAGELFF. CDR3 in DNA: TGTGCCAGCAGCTTAATTCGGGGCGCCGGGGAGCTGTTTTTT.

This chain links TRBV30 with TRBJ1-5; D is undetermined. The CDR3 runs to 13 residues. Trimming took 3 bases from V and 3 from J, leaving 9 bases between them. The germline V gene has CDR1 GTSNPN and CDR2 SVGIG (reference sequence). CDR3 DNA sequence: TGTGCCTGGAGGAAAGGGAACAATCAGCCCCAGCATTTT. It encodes CAWRKGNNQPQHF.

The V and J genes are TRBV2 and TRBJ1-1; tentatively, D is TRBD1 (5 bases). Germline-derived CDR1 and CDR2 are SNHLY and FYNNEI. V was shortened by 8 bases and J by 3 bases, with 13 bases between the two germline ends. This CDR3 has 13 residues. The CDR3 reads CASVLGVDTEAFF. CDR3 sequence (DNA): TGTGCCAGCGTCTTAGGGGTGGACACTGAAGCTTTCTTT.

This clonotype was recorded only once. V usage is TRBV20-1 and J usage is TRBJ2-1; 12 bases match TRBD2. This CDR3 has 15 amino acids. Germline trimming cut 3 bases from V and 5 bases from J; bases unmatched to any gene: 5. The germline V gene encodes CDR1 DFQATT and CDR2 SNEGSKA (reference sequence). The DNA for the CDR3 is TGCAGTGCTAGGGGGACTAGCGGGTTCGACAATGAGCAGTTCTTC. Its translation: CSARGTSGFDNEQFF.

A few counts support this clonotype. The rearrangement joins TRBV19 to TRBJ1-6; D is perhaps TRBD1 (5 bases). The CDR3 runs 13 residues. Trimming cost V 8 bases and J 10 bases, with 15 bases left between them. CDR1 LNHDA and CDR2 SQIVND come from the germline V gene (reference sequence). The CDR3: CASLLGVGSPLHF. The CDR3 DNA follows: TGTGCCAGTCTCTTGGGGGTAGGATCACCCCTCCACTTT.

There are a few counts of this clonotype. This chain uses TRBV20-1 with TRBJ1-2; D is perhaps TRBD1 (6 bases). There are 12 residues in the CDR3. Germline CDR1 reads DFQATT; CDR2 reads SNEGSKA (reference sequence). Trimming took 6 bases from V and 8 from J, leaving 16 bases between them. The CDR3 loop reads CSAASGADGYTF. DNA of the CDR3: TGCAGTGCCGCGTCGGGGGCTGACGGCTACACCTTC.

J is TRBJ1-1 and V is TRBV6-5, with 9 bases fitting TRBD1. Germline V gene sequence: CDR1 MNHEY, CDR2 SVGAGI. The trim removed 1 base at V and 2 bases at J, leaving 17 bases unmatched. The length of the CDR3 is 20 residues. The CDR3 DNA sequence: TGTGCCAGCAGTTACTTTACGAAAAGTTCCGGGACAGGGCTTAACACTGAAGCTTTCTTT. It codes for CASSYFTKSSGTGLNTEAFF.

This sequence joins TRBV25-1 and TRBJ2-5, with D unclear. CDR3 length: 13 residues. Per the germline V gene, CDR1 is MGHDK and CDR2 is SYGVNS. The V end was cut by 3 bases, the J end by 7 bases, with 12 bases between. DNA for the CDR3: TGTGCCAGCAGTGAGTCTACTATAGGGACCCAGTACTTC. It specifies CASSESTIGTQYF.